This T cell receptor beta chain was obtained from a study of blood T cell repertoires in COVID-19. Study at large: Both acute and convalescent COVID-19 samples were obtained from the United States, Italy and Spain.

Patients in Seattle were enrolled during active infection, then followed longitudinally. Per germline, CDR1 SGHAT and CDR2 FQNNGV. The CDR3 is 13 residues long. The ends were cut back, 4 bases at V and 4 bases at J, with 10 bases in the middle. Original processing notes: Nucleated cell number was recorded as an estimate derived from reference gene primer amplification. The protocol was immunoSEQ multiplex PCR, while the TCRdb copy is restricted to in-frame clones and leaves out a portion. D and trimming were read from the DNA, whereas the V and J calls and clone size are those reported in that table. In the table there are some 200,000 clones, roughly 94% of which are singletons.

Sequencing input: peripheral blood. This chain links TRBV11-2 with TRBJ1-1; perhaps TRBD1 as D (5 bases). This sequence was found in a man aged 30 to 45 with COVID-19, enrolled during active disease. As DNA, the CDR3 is TGTGCCAGCAGCTCACGGGGGGGCACTGAAGCTTTCTTT. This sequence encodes CASSSRGGTEAFF.